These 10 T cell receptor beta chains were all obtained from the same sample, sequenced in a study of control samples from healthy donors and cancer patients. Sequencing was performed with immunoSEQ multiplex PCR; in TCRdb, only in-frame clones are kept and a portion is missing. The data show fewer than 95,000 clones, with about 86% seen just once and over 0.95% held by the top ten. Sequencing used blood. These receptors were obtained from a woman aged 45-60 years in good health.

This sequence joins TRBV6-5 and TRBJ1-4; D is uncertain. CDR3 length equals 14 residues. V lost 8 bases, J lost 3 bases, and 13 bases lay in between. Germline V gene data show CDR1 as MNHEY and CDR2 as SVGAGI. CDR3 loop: CASAAGLANEKLFF. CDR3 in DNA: TGTGCCAGCGCGGCGGGGTTGGCTAATGAAAAACTGTTTTTT.

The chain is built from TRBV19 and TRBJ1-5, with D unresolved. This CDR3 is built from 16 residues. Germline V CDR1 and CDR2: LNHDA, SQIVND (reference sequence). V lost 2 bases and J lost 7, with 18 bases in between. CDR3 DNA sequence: TGTGCCAGTAGTATAACCCTTGAGTCGGGGTACCAGCCCCAGCATTTT. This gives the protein CASSITLESGYQPQHF.

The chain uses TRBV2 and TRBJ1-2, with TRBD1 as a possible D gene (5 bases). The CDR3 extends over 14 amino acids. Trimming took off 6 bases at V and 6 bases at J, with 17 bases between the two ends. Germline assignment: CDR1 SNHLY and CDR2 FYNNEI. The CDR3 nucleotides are TGTGCCAGCAGGAGAGGAGGCAGGGAAAATGGCTACACCTTC. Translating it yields CASRRGGRENGYTF. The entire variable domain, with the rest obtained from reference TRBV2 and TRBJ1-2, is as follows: EPEVTQTPSHQVTQMGQEVILRCVPISNHLYFYWYRQILGQKVEFLVSFYNNEISEKSEIFDDQFSVERPDGSNFTLKIRSTKLEDSAMYFCASRRGGRENGYTFGSGTRLTVV.

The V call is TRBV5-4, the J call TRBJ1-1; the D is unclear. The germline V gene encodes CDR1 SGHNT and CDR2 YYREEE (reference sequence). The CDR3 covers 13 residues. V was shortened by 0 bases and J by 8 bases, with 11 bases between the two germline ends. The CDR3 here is CASSLGEGWEAFF. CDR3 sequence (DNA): TGTGCCAGCAGCTTGGGGGAGGGATGGGAAGCTTTCTTT.

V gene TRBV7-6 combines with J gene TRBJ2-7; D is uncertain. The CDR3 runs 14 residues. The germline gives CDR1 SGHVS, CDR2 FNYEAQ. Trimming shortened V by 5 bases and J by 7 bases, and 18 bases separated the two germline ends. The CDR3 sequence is CASSPSRVGSEQYF. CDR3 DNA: TGTGCCAGCAGCCCCTCCCGGGTGGGAAGTGAGCAGTACTTC.

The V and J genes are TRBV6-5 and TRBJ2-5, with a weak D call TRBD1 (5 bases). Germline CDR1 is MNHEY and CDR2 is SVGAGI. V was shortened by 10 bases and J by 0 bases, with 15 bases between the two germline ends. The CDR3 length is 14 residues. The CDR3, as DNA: TGTGCCATCGGACCCCCAGGGTACCAAGAGACCCAGTACTTC. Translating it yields CAIGPPGYQETQYF.

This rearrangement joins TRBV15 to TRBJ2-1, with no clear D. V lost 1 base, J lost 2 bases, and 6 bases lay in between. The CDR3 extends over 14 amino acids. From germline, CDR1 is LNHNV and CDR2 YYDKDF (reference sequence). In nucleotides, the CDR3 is TGTGCCACCAGCAGAGTAGGAACCTACAATGAGCAGTTCTTC. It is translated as CATSRVGTYNEQFF.

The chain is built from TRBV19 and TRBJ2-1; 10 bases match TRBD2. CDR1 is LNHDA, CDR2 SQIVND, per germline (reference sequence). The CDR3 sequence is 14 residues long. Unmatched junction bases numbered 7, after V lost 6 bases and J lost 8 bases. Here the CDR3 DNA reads TGTGCCAGTAGGAAGCGGGAGGGGTTCGATGAGCAGTTCTTC. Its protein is CASRKREGFDEQFF.

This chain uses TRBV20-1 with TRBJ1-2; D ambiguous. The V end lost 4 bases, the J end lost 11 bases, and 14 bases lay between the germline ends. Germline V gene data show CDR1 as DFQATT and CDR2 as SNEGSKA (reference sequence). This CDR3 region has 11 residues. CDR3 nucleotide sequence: TGCAGTGCTACGTCGGACCTGACGTACACCTTC. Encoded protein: CSATSDLTYTF.

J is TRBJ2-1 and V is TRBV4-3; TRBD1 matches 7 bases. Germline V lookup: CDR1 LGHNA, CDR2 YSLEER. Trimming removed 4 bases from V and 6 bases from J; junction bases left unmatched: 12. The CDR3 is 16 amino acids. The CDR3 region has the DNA TGCGCCAGCAGCCCCTATCACAGGGGCGCGTTCAATGAGCAGTTCTTC. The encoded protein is CASSPYHRGAFNEQFF.